Following are 21 T cell receptor beta chains from one sample sequenced in a study of blood T cell repertoires in COVID-19. Only in-frame clones appear in the TCRdb table, and some are missing; sequencing was by immunoSEQ multiplex PCR. This sample has under 150,000 clones, with roughly 88% found just once. Sequencing used PBMCs or T cells enriched from blood (not recorded which). These receptor sequences come from a woman aged 25 to 39 with acute COVID-19.

The gene calls are TRBV6-2 or TRBV6-3 and TRBJ1-1; 8 bases line up with TRBD1. Trimming removed 6 bases from V and 1 base from J; junction bases left unmatched: 10. Germline CDR1 MNHEY, CDR2 SVGEGT. The length of the CDR3 is 16 residues. This CDR3 is CASSPNRGGRNTEAFF. CDR3 bases: TGTGCCAGCAGCCCAAACAGGGGGGGTCGGAACACTGAAGCTTTCTTT.

This chain links TRBV3-1 (or the pseudogene TRBV3-2) with TRBJ1-1; D is unresolved. Trimming cost V 5 bases and J 0 bases, with 16 bases left between them. Germline CDR1 and CDR2: LGHDT and YNNKEL (reference sequence). The CDR3 is 16 amino acids. The CDR3 protein is CASSDNRILMNTEAFF. Here the CDR3 DNA reads TGTGCCAGCAGCGACAACAGAATCCTGATGAACACTGAAGCTTTCTTT.

V is TRBV2 and J is TRBJ2-1; D not resolved. V was shortened by 10 bases and J by 2 bases, with 9 bases between the two germline ends. CDR3 length: 12 residues. Germline CDR1 is SNHLY and CDR2 is FYNNEI. The CDR3 protein is CAIVPAYNEQFF. Here the CDR3 DNA reads TGTGCCATCGTACCAGCCTACAATGAGCAGTTCTTC.

The chain joins TRBV7-8 to TRBJ1-1, with no clear D. The ends were cut back, 5 bases at V and 8 bases at J, with 15 bases in the middle. Germline V gives CDR1 SGHVS, CDR2 FQNEAQ. The CDR3 spans 13 residues. The CDR3 nucleotides read TGTGCCAGCAGCCCAGCCCCGGGAACCGAAGCTTTCTTT. This gives the protein CASSPAPGTEAFF.

V is TRBV6-1 and J is TRBJ2-2; 7 bases line up with TRBD2. V gave up 2 bases and J gave up 5 bases; unmatched junction bases: 5. There are 15 residues in the CDR3. CDR1 and CDR2 from the germline V gene are MNHNS and SASEGT. The CDR3 DNA reads TGTGCCAGCAGTGAATCCCGGACTAGGACCGGGGAGCTGTTTTTT. Its protein product is CASSESRTRTGELFF.

V usage is TRBV28 and J usage is TRBJ1-6; 9 bases align to TRBD1. The CDR3 loop spans 16 amino acids. V dropped 5 bases and J dropped 8; count of bases not matched to a gene: 10. The germline gives CDR1 MDHEN, CDR2 SYDVKM. CDR3 nucleotides: TGTGCCAGCAGTATGACCGGGACAGGGCACCATTCACCCCTCCACTTT. Protein sequence: CASSMTGTGHHSPLHF.

The V call is TRBV28, the J call TRBJ1-1, with TRBD1 as a possible D gene (6 bases). Germline V gives CDR1 MDHEN, CDR2 SYDVKM. V shed 0 bases and J shed 10 bases, with 15 bases lying between them. CDR3 length: 14 amino acids. The CDR3 protein is CASSLWGANKGAFF. CDR3 DNA: TGTGCCAGCAGTTTATGGGGGGCCAACAAGGGAGCTTTCTTT.

The CDR3 protein is CASSGIAGGLDTQYF. The CDR3 DNA reads as TGTGCCAGCAGTGGGATAGCGGGCGGCCTGGATACGCAGTATTTT. V usage is TRBV2 and J usage is TRBJ2-3; 7 nucleotides match TRBD2. The V gene end was trimmed by 4 bases and the J gene end by 6 bases; junction bases not matched to a gene: 10. Germline values: CDR1 SNHLY, CDR2 FYNNEI. This CDR3 has 15 residues.

The chain uses TRBV5-1 and TRBJ2-5, with D maybe TRBD2 (6 bases). The V end was cut by 2 bases, the J end by 3 bases, with 8 bases between. The CDR3 is 13 residues long. Germline V CDR1 and CDR2: SGHRS, YFSETQ. CDR3 nucleotide sequence: TGCGCCAGCAGCTTAGTAGCGGAAGAGACCCAGTACTTC. This gives the protein CASSLVAEETQYF.

The gene calls are TRBV6-2 or TRBV6-3 and TRBJ1-5; D gene uncertain. The CDR3 has 14 amino acids. V lost 5 bases and J lost 3, with 11 bases in between. The germline CDR1 and CDR2 sequences are MNHEY and SVGEGT. In DNA, the CDR3 is TGTGCCAGCAGTCGCACTAACTTCAATCAGCCCCAGCATTTT. It yields the protein CASSRTNFNQPQHF.

J is TRBJ2-3 and V is TRBV11-2, with 8 bases aligning to TRBD2. Trimming took 3 bases from V and 5 from J; bases not matched to a gene: 10. The CDR3 consists of 16 residues. Germline CDR1 reads SGHAT; CDR2 reads FQNNGV. CDR3 bases: TGTGCCAGCAGCTTTGGAGACGGGAGGGCGGGAGATACGCAGTATTTT. Translated, it gives CASSFGDGRAGDTQYF.

This clone appeared a few times. The V gene is TRBV14, the J gene TRBJ1-1; 7 bases align to TRBD1. This CDR3 has 13 residues. Looked up from germline, CDR1 is SGHDN and CDR2 is FVKESK. The junction had 9 bases not matched to a gene; V was cut back by 6 bases and J by 8 bases. The CDR3 DNA reads as TGTGCCAGCAGGATTACAGGGGCCGCCGAAGCTTTCTTT. Amino acids: CASRITGAAEAFF.

This chain links TRBV4-3 with TRBJ2-3; 8 bases align to TRBD2. The CDR3 has 16 residues. Germline V lookup: CDR1 LGHNA, CDR2 YSLEER. The J segment lost 5 bases and the V segment lost 0 bases, leaving 7 bases of the junction unmatched. CDR3 loop: CASSQDFSGNRDTQYF. The CDR3 nucleotides read TGCGCCAGCAGCCAAGATTTTAGCGGGAATCGAGATACGCAGTATTTT.

This clone came up a few times. V gene TRBV6-7 combines with J gene TRBJ1-5, with TRBD1 as a possible D gene (6 bases). TRBV6-7 is designated an ORF whose function remains uncertain. V was shortened by 2 bases and J by 4 bases, with 12 bases between the two germline ends. This CDR3 has 15 residues. CDR3 region: CASSYIGQTNQPQHF. The CDR3 coding sequence is TGTGCCAGCAGTTACATTGGACAGACGAATCAGCCCCAGCATTTT.

J is TRBJ1-1 and V is TRBV28; 8 bases agree with TRBD1. The CDR3 has 16 residues. V lost 6 bases, J lost 0 bases, and 9 bases stayed unmatched. Germline-derived CDR1 and CDR2 are MDHEN and SYDVKM. CDR3 DNA: TGTGCCAGCAGCGTCCCCGGGACAGGTGTGAACACTGAAGCTTTCTTT. Translating it yields CASSVPGTGVNTEAFF.

V is TRBV19 and J is TRBJ2-1, with 13 bases aligning to TRBD2. This CDR3 comprises 14 residues. V gave up 6 bases and J gave up 9 bases; unmatched junction bases: 5. Germline V gene sequence: CDR1 LNHDA, CDR2 SQIVND (reference sequence). The DNA of the CDR3 is TGTGCCAGTAGACTAGCGGGAGGGCAGGGTGAGCAGTTCTTC. Translation gives CASRLAGGQGEQFF.

The V and J genes are TRBV28 and TRBJ1-2; 7 bases align to TRBD1. Losses at the gene ends were 10 bases for V and 8 bases for J; bases not matched to a gene: 13. CDR3 length equals 13 residues. Per germline, CDR1 MDHEN and CDR2 SYDVKM. Here the CDR3 reads CATMIEGAVGYTF. CDR3 in DNA: TGTGCCACTATGATCGAGGGGGCGGTAGGCTACACCTTC.

The chain is built from TRBV27 and TRBJ2-7; 8 nucleotides agree with TRBD2. Germline values: CDR1 MNHEY, CDR2 SMNVEV (reference sequence). The V and J ends lost 0 bases and 4 bases, in that order; junction bases with no gene match: 2. The CDR3 spans 14 residues. CDR3 sequence: CASSLSGGGYEQYF. DNA of the CDR3: TGTGCCAGCAGTTTATCGGGCGGGGGGTACGAGCAGTACTTC.

The CDR3 protein is CASSLNGGEQFF. The CDR3 region has the DNA TGTGCCAGCAGTTTAAACGGAGGGGAGCAGTTCTTC. The V gene is TRBV28, the J gene TRBJ2-1, with D possibly matching TRBD2 (6 bases). The CDR3 is 12 residues long. V was trimmed by 2 bases and J by 10 bases, leaving 9 bases between them. Germline V gives CDR1 MDHEN, CDR2 SYDVKM.

The chain links TRBV2 to TRBJ1-2; 7 bases match TRBD1. V lost 5 bases and J lost 0; bases outside the gene matches: 15. The CDR3 length is 18 residues. The germline gives CDR1 SNHLY, CDR2 FYNNEI. CDR3 residues: CASSKFNAGQTTNYGYTF. As DNA, the CDR3 is TGTGCCAGCAGTAAATTCAACGCGGGACAGACTACTAACTATGGCTACACCTTC.

The rearrangement links TRBV2 to TRBJ1-2; D not certain. Trimming left V 2 bases short and J 2 bases short, with 9 bases between. CDR1 is SNHLY, CDR2 FYNNEI, per germline. The CDR3 loop spans 14 amino acids. CDR3 protein: CASSEYSGNYGYTF. The CDR3 DNA sequence: TGTGCCAGCAGTGAATATTCCGGGAACTATGGCTACACCTTC.